The source of this T cell receptor beta chain is a study of cytomegalovirus exposure and HLA in healthy donors. Overall study context: The 95 to 150 validation repertoires used a platform that matched the one used for the 600 to 750 first-cohort repertoires, as a later analysis reported. General observations from the study: Reportedly, diagnosis of cytomegalovirus status by the classifier showed high specificity and sensitivity. It was 150 or so TCR beta chains that were listed as cytomegalovirus-associated.

Some clones are missing from TCRdb's copy, which holds only in-frame ones; the method was immunoSEQ multiplex PCR. The data hold tens of thousands of clones, with 95% to 97% observed a single time. Comments on this clone: Its antigen is unidentified.

V was pared by 4 bases and J by 0 bases, with 13 bases between. Germline-derived CDR1 and CDR2 are MDHEN and SYDVKM. The CDR3 sequence is 16 residues long. The donors were part of the validation cohort of fewer than 150 subjects. That cohort was separate from the first cohort, which comprised 670 or so subjects. The sample consisted of PBMCs. The chain has TRBV28 and TRBJ1-5; TRBD1 might be the D (6 bases). This clonotype was obtained from a woman aged 18 to 35 in good health and CMV-seropositive. The CDR3 nucleotides are TGTGCCAGCAGTTCGCACACAGGGAATAGCAATCAGCCCCAGCATTTT. Amino acids: CASSSHTGNSNQPQHF.